The clone carrying this T cell receptor beta chain has at least ten counts. Its antigen is not known. This entry comes from a study of identical twins. Overall study findings and caveats: The same donors were not followed; conclusions instead depended on cross-sectional statistical analysis.

TCRdb recomputed calls from the 5' RACE reads with MiXCR, one row per CDR3 protein. The data hold hundreds of thousands of distinct CDR3 sequences, with 5.5% to 6.5% observed a single time. This clonotype originated in a man between 18 and 35 years old in good health. Sequencing input: naive T cells sorted from blood.

This CDR3 reads CASRGVNEQFF. The CDR3 DNA reads TGTGCCAGCAGAGGGGTCAATGAGCAGTTCTTC. The genes are TRBV3-1 and TRBJ2-1; tentatively, D is TRBD1 (5 bases). The CDR3 consists of 11 residues. Germline-derived CDR1 and CDR2 are LGHDT and YNNKEL (reference sequence). Trimming stripped 6 bases from V and 6 bases from J, with 6 bases between.